This T cell receptor (beta chain) was obtained from a study of human versus mouse CDR3 diversity and MHC coevolution. Looked up from germline, CDR1 is KGHSH and CDR2 is LQKENI. V lost 8 bases and J lost 2; bases outside the gene matches: 3. This CDR3 is 13 amino acids long. Sequenced by immunoSEQ multiplex PCR; TCRdb stores in-frame clones only, minus some. This table holds 75,000 to 90,000 clones, approximately 92% found once. This TCR derives from a person aged 30-69 years in good health. The sequenced sample consisted of naive CD4+ T cells from blood. Subset defined: CD45RO-negative CD62L-positive naive CD4 T cells. The rearrangement joins TRBV18 to TRBJ2-3, with TRBD2 identical over 8 bases. The CDR3 coding sequence is TGTGCCAGCCGGGAGGGAAACACAGATACGCAGTATTTT. The encoded protein is CASREGNTDTQYF. The full variable domain, with the rest looked up from reference TRBV18 and TRBJ2-3, is NAGVMQNPRHLVRRRGQEARLRCSPMKGHSHVYWYRQLPEEGLKFMVYLQKENIIDESGMPKERFSAEFPKEGPSILRIQQVVRGDSAAYFCASREGNTDTQYFGPGTRLTVL.